The following is a T cell receptor beta chain sequence with its context. The data derive from a study of OX40 agonist ivuxolimab in advanced cancers. Trimming removed 0 bases from V and 6 bases from J, with 11 bases in between. In germline, CDR1 is SGHRS, CDR2 YFSETQ. The CDR3 sequence is 14 residues long. Autoimmune disease history or systemic immunosuppression meant exclusion. Libraries were prepared by immunoSEQ multiplex PCR; TCRdb keeps only in-frame clonotypes and omits some of them. The sample lists about 72,000 clones, approximately 90% occurring once. The receptor was derived from an adult with an advanced solid tumor such as melanoma, head and neck, liver or kidney cancer. V usage is TRBV5-1 and J usage is TRBJ2-3; D might be TRBD1 (5 bases). The material sequenced was CD4+ or CD8+ T cells sorted from blood, taken in a trial of the OX40 agonist ivuxolimab. The CDR3 spells CASSLAQGWDTQYF. For the CDR3, the DNA is TGCGCCAGCAGCTTGGCGCAGGGATGGGATACGCAGTATTTT.